The subject of this entry is one T cell receptor beta chain. This sample is drawn from a study of blood T cell repertoires in COVID-19. Background on the study: Sample material is recorded as cDNA or gDNA derived from T cells, B-cell-depleted T cells, or PBMCs.

The germline V and J ends were trimmed by 7 bases and 4 bases, with 10 bases remaining between them. Germline values: CDR1 MNHEY, CDR2 SVGAGI. The CDR3 contains 12 residues. Sequencing was performed with immunoSEQ multiplex PCR; in TCRdb, only in-frame clones are kept and a portion is missing. The sample contains about 220,000 clones, approximately 82% of which appear only once. The chain uses TRBV6-5 and TRBJ1-1; D gene uncertain. Specimen: peripheral blood. This clonotype originated in a man aged 40-49 years who had recovered from COVID-19. The CDR3 bases are TGTGCCAGCACCTCGGGAACCACTGAAGCTTTCTTT. Amino acid sequence: CASTSGTTEAFF.